This T cell receptor beta chain derives from a study of CD8+ T cells in alopecia areata. Findings of the study overall: Shared TCR sequences were less clear between patients than in mice, possibly partly from HLA diversity. Scalp clonality dropped significantly under tofacitinib, as did expanded CD8+ top-100 clones.

CDR1 and CDR2 from the germline V gene are GTSNPN and SVGIG (reference sequence). The ends were cut back, 0 bases at V and 8 bases at J, with 5 bases in the middle. The CDR3 has 11 amino acids. After isolation, RNA underwent reverse transcription to generate cDNA as the sequencing template. Assay: immunoSEQ multiplex PCR; the TCRdb copy retains only in-frame clones and omits some. The sample lists about 190,000 clones; about three fifths were seen once. Treatment: oral pan-JAK inhibitor, 5-10 mg twice daily. On this clone: The target antigen is unknown.

The sequence was collected from a human donor with alopecia areata. The sequencing here drew on CD4+ T cells sorted from blood, taken at week 4, from a patient treated with tofacitinib. This chain links TRBV30 with TRBJ1-3; D not resolved. The CDR3, as DNA: TGTGCCTGGAGTGTACCGGACACCATATATTTT. Protein: CAWSVPDTIYF.